Presented here are 24 T cell receptor beta chains from one specimen sequenced in a study of blood T cell repertoires in COVID-19. TCRdb's table, derived via immunoSEQ multiplex PCR, lists solely in-frame clones and lacks some. Found here are hundreds of thousands of clones, around 87% of them singletons; the top ten hold 1.5% to 2%. The specimen sequenced was PBMCs or T cells enriched from blood (not recorded which). All receptors derive from a middle-aged man in a cohort exposed to, infected with or recovered from COVID-19 (not recorded which).

In this sample, this clone turned up a few times. The chain joins TRBV30 to TRBJ2-1; 7 bases line up with TRBD2. Trimming took 1 base from V and 5 from J; bases not matched to a gene: 8. Germline CDR1 and CDR2: GTSNPN and SVGIG (reference sequence). The CDR3 spans 15 residues. The CDR3: CAWSGDYRTNNEQFF. CDR3 sequence (DNA): TGTGCCTGGAGTGGGGACTACAGGACCAACAATGAGCAGTTCTTC.

The genes are TRBV6-5 and TRBJ1-5, with 9 bases aligning to TRBD1. The CDR3 contains 15 residues. Germline trimming cut 8 bases from V and 7 bases from J; bases unmatched to any gene: 12. Germline V gene data show CDR1 as MNHEY and CDR2 as SVGAGI. The CDR3 nucleotides are TGTGCCAGCCGGGGACAGGGTAGTAAGGTACAGCCCCAGCATTTT. Protein product: CASRGQGSKVQPQHF.

This chain connects TRBV21-1 to TRBJ2-1; TRBD2 reflects the table's D call only, with no check against the DNA. TRBV21-1 is assigned pseudogene status. This CDR3 region has 19 residues. The CDR3 spells CASSKRQGTSGRPDGEQFF. The CDR3, as DNA: TGTGCCAGCAGCAAACGACAGGGGACTAGCGGGAGGCCTGATGGTGAGCAGTTCTTC.

V and J are TRBV2 and TRBJ2-2, with 7 bases lining up with TRBD2. This CDR3 comprises 16 residues. Germline CDR1 SNHLY, CDR2 FYNNEI. The trim removed 5 bases at V and 4 bases at J, leaving 10 bases unmatched. CDR3 residues: CASSSTPWEGTGELFF. The CDR3 coding sequence is TGTGCCAGCAGTTCCACCCCCTGGGAGGGCACCGGGGAGCTGTTTTTT.

DNA for the CDR3: TGTGCCTGGAACCGAATAGCGGGCACTGAAGCTTTCTTT. Protein sequence: CAWNRIAGTEAFF. V usage is TRBV30 and J usage is TRBJ1-1; D is unresolved. Trimming shortened V by 4 bases and J by 4 bases, and 13 bases separated the two germline ends. The CDR3 loop spans 13 amino acids. Germline CDR1 is GTSNPN and CDR2 is SVGIG (reference sequence).

This clone was detected only a few times. In DNA form, the CDR3 reads TGCAGTGCCAGTCCACTAGCGGGAGTCGGCCAAGAGACCCAGTACTTC. It is translated as CSASPLAGVGQETQYF. The V call is TRBV20-1, the J call TRBJ2-5; 11 nucleotides agree with TRBD2. Germline CDR1 and CDR2: DFQATT and SNEGSKA (reference sequence). V shed 6 bases and J 1 base; nucleotides not matched to a gene: 10. CDR3 length equals 16 residues.

This clone has only a few counts. The chain couples TRBV5-4 to TRBJ2-7, with D perhaps TRBD2 (5 bases). This CDR3 is built from 13 residues. The ends were cut back, 0 bases at V and 3 bases at J, with 7 bases in the middle. CDR1 and CDR2 from the germline V gene are SGHNT and YYREEE (reference sequence). In DNA, the CDR3 is TGTGCCAGCAGCTTGGCCAGCGGCTACGAGCAGTACTTC. As protein: CASSLASGYEQYF.

The chain employs TRBV29-1 and TRBJ2-1, with 14 nucleotides matching TRBD2. The CDR3 contains 14 residues. The trim removed 6 bases at V and 8 bases at J, leaving 6 bases unmatched. Germline lookup yields CDR1 SQVTM and CDR2 ANQGSEA. For the CDR3, the DNA is TGCAGCGTCGGGACTAGCGGGAGTTGGGATGAGCAGTTCTTC. It codes for CSVGTSGSWDEQFF.

This clone occurred once. The same CDR3 arises from other DNA sequences in this sample as well. The chain recombines TRBV28 with TRBJ2-2, with a weak D call TRBD2 (6 bases). The CDR3 extends over 15 amino acids. Germline assignment: CDR1 MDHEN and CDR2 SYDVKM. Trimming left V 3 bases short and J 5 bases short, with 13 bases between. CDR3 coding DNA: TGTGCCAGCAGTTTGGGGGGTTCGGGGACCGGGGAGCTGTTTTTT. It codes for CASSLGGSGTGELFF.

V is TRBV3-1 (or the pseudogene TRBV3-2) and J is TRBJ1-5; 9 nucleotides line up with TRBD1. V was clipped by 4 bases and J by 4 bases; unmatched bases: 2. This CDR3 comprises 14 residues. CDR1 and CDR2 from the germline V gene are LGHDT and YNNKEL (reference sequence). The CDR3 here is CASSRTGDNQPQHF. CDR3 sequence (DNA): TGTGCCAGCAGCCGGACAGGGGATAATCAGCCCCAGCATTTT.

The rearrangement joins TRBV28 to TRBJ2-2, with 7 bases that match TRBD1. V shed 3 bases and J 6 bases; nucleotides not matched to a gene: 10. The germline CDR1 and CDR2 sequences are MDHEN and SYDVKM. The CDR3 is made up of 16 amino acids. The DNA for the CDR3 is TGTGCCAGCAGTTTGTTCCGGCAGGGGGTCTCCGGGGAGCTGTTTTTT. Translating gives CASSLFRQGVSGELFF.

The J gene is TRBJ2-3, the V gene TRBV5-5; a possible D gene is TRBD2 (6 bases). This CDR3 is 15 amino acids long. The V end lost 3 bases, the J end lost 2 bases, and 13 bases lay between the germline ends. In germline, CDR1 is SGHKS, CDR2 YYEKEE (reference sequence). CDR3 sequence reads: CASSYGGRNTDTQYF. As DNA, the CDR3 is TGTGCCAGCAGCTACGGGGGTCGGAACACAGATACGCAGTATTTT.

The V and J genes are TRBV7-9 and TRBJ2-1; 7 bases match TRBD2. The germline CDR1 and CDR2 sequences are SEHNR and FQNEAQ (reference sequence). The V segment lost 1 base and the J segment 5 bases; nucleotides outside the gene matches: 5. The CDR3 is 15 amino acids. The CDR3 bases are TGTGCCAGCAGCTTAGTCCTAGCGGTTAACAATGAGCAGTTCTTC. Encoded protein: CASSLVLAVNNEQFF.

The chain is built from TRBV4-1 and TRBJ2-7; 7 nucleotides align to TRBD2. The CDR3 sequence is 16 residues long. The V segment lost 0 bases and the J segment 2 bases; nucleotides outside the gene matches: 7. Germline CDR1 and CDR2: MGHRA and YSYEKL. CDR3 sequence: CASSQDSSGGTYEQYF. CDR3 DNA sequence: TGCGCCAGCAGCCAAGATTCTAGCGGAGGTACCTACGAGCAGTACTTC.

V and J are TRBV30 and TRBJ2-2; 7 bases fit TRBD2. Germline assignment: CDR1 GTSNPN and CDR2 SVGIG (reference sequence). The CDR3 is 14 amino acids. V lost 4 bases, J lost 7 bases, and 9 bases stayed unmatched. CDR3 residues: CAWKAGAELGELFF. CDR3 in DNA: TGTGCCTGGAAGGCGGGAGCTGAGCTCGGGGAGCTGTTTTTT.

The chain is built from TRBV27 and TRBJ2-3, with TRBD2 identical over 8 bases. CDR3 length: 16 amino acids. Trimming at V came to 3 bases and at J to 1 base, leaving 6 bases not matched to a gene. Germline CDR1 is MNHEY and CDR2 is SMNVEV (reference sequence). The CDR3 DNA follows: TGTGCCAGCAGTTTTGGCGGGAGGCTAGGCACAGATACGCAGTATTTT. This translates into CASSFGGRLGTDTQYF.

This sequence joins TRBV9 and TRBJ1-1; TRBD1 matches at 7 bases. J lost 4 bases, V lost 0 bases, and 6 bases had no gene match. The CDR3 spans 15 residues. Germline V gene lookup returns CDR1 SGDLS and CDR2 YYNGEE. CDR3 in DNA: TGTGCCAGCAGCGTAGGGCAGGGACAGTCCACTGAAGCTTTCTTT. Protein sequence: CASSVGQGQSTEAFF.

This chain joins TRBV9 and TRBJ1-2; the D is unclear. V was trimmed by 0 bases and J by 2 bases, leaving 8 bases between them. This CDR3 comprises 14 residues. Germline-derived CDR1 and CDR2 are SGDLS and YYNGEE. In DNA, the CDR3 is TGTGCCAGCAGCGTAGCTATGGAGAACTATGGCTACACCTTC. Its translation is CASSVAMENYGYTF.

The table lists this clone with a count of one. The V call is TRBV4-1, the J call TRBJ2-7; 9 bases are shared with TRBD2. After removal of 4 bases from V and 2 bases from J, the junction contained 9 bases not matched to a gene. The CDR3 is 16 amino acids. Germline V gene lookup returns CDR1 MGHRA and CDR2 YSYEKL. Here the CDR3 DNA reads TGCGCCAGCAGCCCGCAGGGGGTAGCGGGAGCCTACGAGCAGTACTTC. It encodes CASSPQGVAGAYEQYF.

The CDR3 bases are TGTGCCAGCTCACCACCGGAATCAGGGGGGGAAAAACTGTTTTTT. Encoded protein: CASSPPESGGEKLFF. The gene calls are TRBV18 and TRBJ1-4; 7 positions match TRBD1. V trimming: 0 bases; J trimming: 8 bases; junction bases outside the gene matches: 6. CDR3 length equals 15 residues. The germline V gene has CDR1 KGHSH and CDR2 LQKENI.

This chain connects TRBV10-1 to TRBJ1-2; the D gene is possibly TRBD1 (5 bases). CDR1 and CDR2 (germline): WNHNN, SYGVQD (reference sequence). Trimming removed 0 bases from V and 7 bases from J, with 12 bases in between. This CDR3 spans 14 amino acids. The CDR3 nucleotides read TGCGCCAGCAGTGAGTCGGGCAGGGACTCTGGCTACACCTTC. Its translation is CASSESGRDSGYTF.

This clone was observed a single time. The rearrangement joins TRBV30 to TRBJ2-5; D not certain. Germline loops: CDR1 GTSNPN, CDR2 SVGIG (reference sequence). The V end lost 1 base, the J end lost 4 bases, and 7 bases lay between the germline ends. The length of the CDR3 is 12 residues. CDR3 bases: TGTGCCTGGAGTGCCAGTTCAGAGACCCAGTACTTC. Protein sequence: CAWSASSETQYF.

The V gene is TRBV5-1, the J gene TRBJ1-3; the D is unclear. The CDR3 has 16 amino acids. Germline CDR1 is SGHRS and CDR2 is YFSETQ. The V and J ends lost 0 bases and 1 base respectively, with 11 bases between them. In DNA, the CDR3 is TGCGCCAGCAGCTTGGATGGAGGGAGATCTGGAAACACCATATATTTT. It codes for CASSLDGGRSGNTIYF.

The chain carries TRBV28 and TRBJ2-7; possible D gene TRBD1, 5 bases. The CDR3 is 12 residues long. V lost 5 bases and J lost 4, with 9 bases in between. Germline V gene lookup returns CDR1 MDHEN and CDR2 SYDVKM. The CDR3 region has the DNA TGTGCCAGCAGTATTGGGGCATACGAGCAGTACTTC. This translates into CASSIGAYEQYF.